What follows are 15 T cell receptor beta chains derived from one specimen sequenced in a study of cytomegalovirus exposure and HLA in healthy donors. The primer mix had 60 Vbeta and 13 Jbeta primers. Sequencing used immunoSEQ multiplex PCR; TCRdb keeps in-frame clones, though not all of them. The table has roughly 190,000 clones, around 90% seen once. The sample comprised PBMCs. The receptor set was obtained from a woman aged 18-29 years in good health and CMV-seronegative.

The gene calls are TRBV14 and TRBJ2-1; D is unresolved. The CDR3 is 11 residues long. Trimming left V 4 bases short and J 10 bases short, with 8 bases between. The germline V gene encodes CDR1 SGHDN and CDR2 FVKESK. CDR3 loop: CASSLVREQFF. The DNA of the CDR3 is TGTGCCAGCAGCCTCGTCCGGGAGCAGTTCTTC.

J is TRBJ1-1 and V is TRBV5-1; D possibly corresponds to TRBD1 (6 bases). The CDR3 is 12 amino acids. Germline V gene data show CDR1 as SGHRS and CDR2 as YFSETQ. The V gene lost 0 bases and the J gene lost 13 bases, with 13 bases spanning the gap. CDR3 loop: CASSLGQGFGFF. The CDR3 DNA follows: TGCGCCAGCAGCTTGGGGCAGGGGTTCGGTTTCTTT.

This clone was detected once. The V call is TRBV11-2, the J call TRBJ1-2; 11 bases align to TRBD1. Per the germline V gene, CDR1 is SGHAT and CDR2 is FQNNGV. Trimming took 5 bases from V and 4 from J; bases not matched to a gene: 3. The CDR3 extends over 14 amino acids. CDR3 region: CASSGTGGPYGYTF. DNA of the CDR3: TGTGCCAGCAGCGGGACAGGGGGACCCTATGGCTACACCTTC.

This sequence joins TRBV9 and TRBJ2-5, with 9 bases fitting TRBD2. The V segment lost 3 bases and the J segment 5 bases; nucleotides outside the gene matches: 8. The CDR3 extends over 15 amino acids. Germline CDR1 reads SGDLS; CDR2 reads YYNGEE. The CDR3 here is CASSARGGRGETQYF. CDR3 DNA sequence: TGTGCCAGCAGCGCGCGGGGGGGCCGGGGGGAGACCCAGTACTTC.

The V call is TRBV6-4, the J call TRBJ1-2; 7 bases agree with TRBD1. V was pared by 5 bases and J by 4 bases, with 7 bases of the junction left unmatched. The CDR3 sequence is 14 residues long. Looked up from germline, CDR1 is MRHNA and CDR2 is SNTAGT. The DNA of the CDR3 is TGTGCCAGCAGTCGGGACAGCCTTGGCTATGGCTACACCTTC. Protein sequence: CASSRDSLGYGYTF.

This chain joins TRBV7-9 and TRBJ1-1; D is perhaps TRBD1 (5 bases). V lost 5 bases and J 2 bases, leaving 15 bases between the germline ends. The CDR3 has 15 residues. The germline gives CDR1 SEHNR, CDR2 FQNEAQ (reference sequence). CDR3 sequence (DNA): TGTGCCAGCAGCGGACCGAAGGGACTAAACACTGAAGCTTTCTTT. Amino acid sequence: CASSGPKGLNTEAFF.

The chain couples TRBV25-1 to TRBJ2-3; tentative D call: TRBD1 (5 bases). Germline-derived CDR1 and CDR2 are MGHDK and SYGVNS. The CDR3 has 14 amino acids. Trimming removed 3 bases at V and 4 bases at J, with 11 bases between. The CDR3 coding sequence is TGTGCCAGCAGTGAGGGGCGCTGGGCAGATACGCAGTATTTT. Its translation is CASSEGRWADTQYF.

This chain uses TRBV7-9 with TRBJ1-2, with 7 positions matching TRBD1. The CDR3 runs 13 residues. The junction had 3 bases not matched to a gene; V was cut back by 1 base and J by 7 bases. Germline values: CDR1 SEHNR, CDR2 FQNEAQ (reference sequence). The CDR3 protein is CASSLVGQAGYTF. The CDR3 DNA sequence: TGTGCCAGCAGCTTAGTTGGACAGGCTGGCTACACCTTC.

CDR3 residues: CAISEPTRRSGELFF. In DNA, the CDR3 is TGTGCCATCAGTGAACCGACTAGGCGTTCCGGGGAGCTGTTTTTT. The chain links TRBV10-3 to TRBJ2-2; TRBD2 might be the D (6 bases). The V and J ends lost 3 bases and 6 bases respectively, with 14 bases between them. Germline V gives CDR1 ENHRY, CDR2 SYGVKD. The CDR3 extends over 15 amino acids.

This clone was recorded once. V gene TRBV7-6 combines with J gene TRBJ2-2; TRBD2 matches 10 bases. Germline assignment: CDR1 SGHVS and CDR2 FNYEAQ. CDR3 length equals 15 residues. V lost 3 bases and J lost 7; bases outside the gene matches: 5. The CDR3 loop reads CASSFNSGGIGELFF. In DNA form, the CDR3 reads TGTGCCAGCAGCTTCAATAGCGGGGGGATCGGGGAGCTGTTTTTT.

The rearrangement links TRBV19 to TRBJ1-2; no clear D. From germline, CDR1 is LNHDA and CDR2 SQIVND (reference sequence). Trimming left V 2 bases short and J 1 base short, with 5 bases between. The CDR3 totals 13 residues. This chain's CDR3 is CASSITVNYGYTF. Here the CDR3 DNA reads TGTGCCAGTAGTATAACGGTTAACTATGGCTACACCTTC.

CDR3 sequence: CASSPSLAQAGEQYF. The CDR3 DNA follows: TGTGCCAGCAGCCCCTCCCTAGCGCAGGCCGGCGAGCAGTACTTC. This sequence joins TRBV7-2 and TRBJ2-7, with D tentatively TRBD2 (6 bases). Trimming took off 5 bases at V and 6 bases at J, with 20 bases between the two ends. The CDR3 has 15 amino acids. Per the germline V gene, CDR1 is SGHTA and CDR2 is FQGNSA.

The chain uses TRBV7-8 and TRBJ2-5; a possible D gene is TRBD2 (6 bases). The CDR3 has 13 amino acids. The germline V gene encodes CDR1 SGHVS and CDR2 FQNEAQ. Trimming left V 11 bases short and J 7 bases short, with 20 bases between. The CDR3 region has the DNA TGTGCCGGCGCCGGGAGAGCGGAGGGGACCCAGTACTTC. Encoded protein: CAGAGRAEGTQYF.

V is TRBV11-2 and J is TRBJ1-3; D remains ambiguous. This CDR3 has 13 residues. The V gene's germline CDR1 is SGHAT and CDR2 FQNNGV. Trimming left V 4 bases short and J 4 bases short, with 8 bases between. CDR3 DNA sequence: TGTGCCAGCAGCTCGGAGGACGGAAACACCATATATTTT. Translated: CASSSEDGNTIYF.

This chain uses TRBV10-3 with TRBJ1-5; D is perhaps TRBD1 (6 bases). Germline V lookup: CDR1 ENHRY, CDR2 SYGVKD. The CDR3 totals 14 residues. Trimming stripped 3 bases from V and 4 bases from J, with 10 bases between. CDR3 DNA: TGTGCCATCAGTGATAGCAGGGGAAATCAGCCCCAGCATTTT. Translated: CAISDSRGNQPQHF.